A selection of T cell receptor beta chains follows, all from one sample in a study of blood T cell repertoires in COVID-19. Assay used: immunoSEQ multiplex PCR; TCRdb lists only in-frame clones, some missing. The sample has just over 650,000 clones, just under 90% seen once. The sequencing input was peripheral blood. These receptors all stem from a woman aged 18-29 years with acute or convalescent COVID-19. Both conserved end residues are part of each CDR3. D genes are given only for firm matches. Size values are once, few and many counts, or a class for expanded clones, and some rows have none.

j_call,clone_size,d_call,v_call,cdr3_nt,cdr3_aa
TRBJ2-7,once,.,TRBV12-5,TGTGCTAGTGGTTTGGTACTTGACAGGACATACTACGAGCAGTACTTC,CASGLVLDRTYYEQYF
TRBJ1-2,.,.,TRBV9,TGTGCCAGCAGCGTAGGGGGGCTCAGCTTGGCTAACTATGGCTACACCTTC,CASSVGGLSLANYGYTF
TRBJ2-3,.,.,TRBV7-9,TGTGCCAGCAGCGACAAAAAAAGACACGGAGATACGCAGTATTTT,CASSDKKRHGDTQYF
TRBJ1-2,.,.,TRBV5-5,TGTGCCAGCAGCTTGGGTGGCGACTTATATGGCTACACCTTC,CASSLGGDLYGYTF
TRBJ1-1,.,TRBD1,TRBV25-1,TGTGCCAGCAGTGAATTCTCAGGGGGCATCACTGAAGCTTTCTTT,CASSEFSGGITEAFF
TRBJ1-1,.,TRBD1,TRBV6-8,TGTGCCAGCAGCGATACAGGGGTCCGCGGGCTAATGAACACTGAAGCTTTCTTT,CASSDTGVRGLMNTEAFF
TRBJ1-4,.,.,TRBV27,TGTGCCAGCAGTTCCTACAGGGTTTGGAAACTGTTTTTT,CASSSYRVWKLFF
TRBJ2-2,.,TRBD1,TRBV28,TGTGCCAGCACCCTCCCCCTGGGGACAGGGGCCGGGGAGCTGTTTTTT,CASTLPLGTGAGELFF
TRBJ2-3,.,TRBD2,TRBV10-2,TGCGCCAGCACGCCGGGACTAGCGGGGGGAGATACGCAGTATTTT,CASTPGLAGGDTQYF
TRBJ2-5,.,.,TRBV6-6,TGTGCCAGCAGTTACTCTACGAGGGTCCAACAAGAGACCCAGTACTTC,CASSYSTRVQQETQYF
TRBJ2-4,.,.,TRBV19,TGTGCCAGCCAGGGGATTGGGGTAGCCAAAAACATTCAGTACTTC,CASQGIGVAKNIQYF
TRBJ2-5,.,TRBD2,TRBV6-2/TRBV6-3,TGTGCCAGCAGTAGCGGGGAAGTTCCAGAGACCCAGTACTTC,CASSSGEVPETQYF